Listed below are T cell receptor beta chains from one sample, sequenced in a study of technical replicates of blood from several donors. The table came from immunoSEQ multiplex PCR; TCRdb's copy has only in-frame clones and leaves some out. This sample yields about 68,000 clones, of which under 98% are seen a single time; under 0.3% belongs to the top ten. The sequenced sample was T cells isolated from PBMCs. Receptors originate from a human donor in good health. The CDR3 runs from the conserved cysteine through the conserved F or W. A D gene is named only where the DNA matches it firmly.

TRBJ1-1	TRBV5-6	NA	TGTGCCAGCAGCTTGGCCGAGGGAGGGGCTGAAGCTTTCTTT	CASSLAEGGAEAFF
TRBJ2-1	TRBV5-6	TRBD2	TGTGCCAGCAGCTTGGTTATCTTACTAGCGGGAGAGGATGAGCAGTTCTTC	CASSLVILLAGEDEQFF
TRBJ2-2	TRBV5-1	TRBD1	TGCGCCAGCAGCCCCGGACAGGGATTATACACCGGGGAGCTGTTTTTT	CASSPGQGLYTGELFF
TRBJ1-5	TRBV7-2	TRBD1	TGTGCCAGCAGCACCCGGACAGGGAAGGATCAGCCCCAGCATTTT	CASSTRTGKDQPQHF
TRBJ2-7	TRBV6-1	TRBD2	TGTGCCAGCGCTAGCGGGAGGGCCTACGAGCAGTACTTC	CASASGRAYEQYF
TRBJ2-1	TRBV23-1	NA	TGCGCCAGCAGCCGGGCGGGGGAGCAGTTCTTC	CASSRAGEQFF
TRBJ1-2	TRBV7-8	TRBD1	TGTGCCAGCAGCACATTGGACAGGGCGGGCTATGGCTACACCTTC	CASSTLDRAGYGYTF
TRBJ1-1	TRBV19	NA	TGTGCCAGTAGGGTACAGGGTGCTAACACTGAAGCTTTCTTT	CASRVQGANTEAFF
TRBJ1-1	TRBV28	NA	TGTGCCAGCAGACTAAGCAATAAAGAAGCTTTCTTT	CASRLSNKEAFF
TRBJ2-1	TRBV4-1	TRBD2	TGCGCCAGCAGCCAAGGACTAGCGGCTTACAATGAGCAGTTCTTC	CASSQGLAAYNEQFF
TRBJ2-1	TRBV29-1	TRBD2	TGCAGCGTTGATGTATCTAGCGGGCGAAGCTCCTACAATGAGCAGTTCTTC	CSVDVSSGRSSYNEQFF